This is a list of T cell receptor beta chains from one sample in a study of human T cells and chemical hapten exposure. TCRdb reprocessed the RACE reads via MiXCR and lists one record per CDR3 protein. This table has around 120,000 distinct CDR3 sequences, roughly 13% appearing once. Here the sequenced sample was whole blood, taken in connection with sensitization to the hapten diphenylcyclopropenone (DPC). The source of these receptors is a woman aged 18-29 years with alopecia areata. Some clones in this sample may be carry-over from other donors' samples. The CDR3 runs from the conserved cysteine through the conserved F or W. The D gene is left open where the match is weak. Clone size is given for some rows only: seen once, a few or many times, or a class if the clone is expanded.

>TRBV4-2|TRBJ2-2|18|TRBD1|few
TGTGCCAGCAGCCAAGATAGTTTGGGACAGGATACGGCCGGGGAGCTGTTTTTT
CASSQDSLGQDTAGELFF
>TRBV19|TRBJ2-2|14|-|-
TGTGCCAGTAGTATCTTAGGGAAGACCGGGGAGCTGTTTTTT
CASSILGKTGELFF
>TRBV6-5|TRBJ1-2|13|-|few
TGTGCCAGCAGTTACGGCCTCACAGGGCCCTACACCTTC
CASSYGLTGPYTF
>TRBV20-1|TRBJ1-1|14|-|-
TGCAGTGCTAGAGTTCCCCCACTGAACACTGAAGCTTTCTTT
CSARVPPLNTEAFF
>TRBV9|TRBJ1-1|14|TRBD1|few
TGTGCCAGCAGCGGAAGGACAGGGAACACTGAAGCTTTCTTT
CASSGRTGNTEAFF
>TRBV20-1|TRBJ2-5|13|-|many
TGCAGTGCTGGACACCACGCTCAAGAGACCCAGTACTTC
CSAGHHAQETQYF
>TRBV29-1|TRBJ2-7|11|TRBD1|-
TGCAGCTGCGACAGGGGGGACGAGCAGTACTTC
CSCDRGDEQYF
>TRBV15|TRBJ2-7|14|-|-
TGTGCCACCAGCAGAGATTCCGGACCCTACGAGCAGTACTTC
CATSRDSGPYEQYF
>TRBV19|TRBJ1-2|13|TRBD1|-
TGTGCCAGTAGTATCCGACAGGGGAATGGCTACACCTTC
CASSIRQGNGYTF
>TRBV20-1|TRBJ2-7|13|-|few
TGCAGTGCTAGAGGTAGGGCAGACTACGAGCAGTACTTC
CSARGRADYEQYF
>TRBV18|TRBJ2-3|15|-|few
TGTGCCAGCTCACCACTACTAGAAAGCACAGATACGCAGTATTTT
CASSPLLESTDTQYF
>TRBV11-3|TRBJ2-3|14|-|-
TGTGCCAGCAGCTTAGGACCACCCGGAGATACGCAGTATTTT
CASSLGPPGDTQYF
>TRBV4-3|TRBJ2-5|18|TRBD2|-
TGCGCCAGCAGCCAAGATACCGCCGATGCGGGGGGGTTGGAGACCCAGTACTTC
CASSQDTADAGGLETQYF
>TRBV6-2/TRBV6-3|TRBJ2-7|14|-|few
TGTGCCAGCAGTTACTCGGCCCGGTCTGACGGCCAGTACTTC
CASSYSARSDGQYF
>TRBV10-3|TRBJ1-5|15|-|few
TGTGCCATCAGTGCTACAGGCGGGAGCAATCAGCCCCAGCATTTT
CAISATGGSNQPQHF
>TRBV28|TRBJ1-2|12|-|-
TGTGCCAGCACCTGGAGGGGAAATGGCTACACCTTC
CASTWRGNGYTF
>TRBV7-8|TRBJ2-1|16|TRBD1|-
TGTGCCAGCAGCTTAGCCGGACAGGGACTTTACAATGAGCAGTTCTTC
CASSLAGQGLYNEQFF
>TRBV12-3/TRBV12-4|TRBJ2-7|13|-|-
TGTGCCAGCACCTTGGGGCAGTTCTACGAGCAGTACTTC
CASTLGQFYEQYF
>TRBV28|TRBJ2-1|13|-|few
TGTGCCAGCAGTTCCGCGGGCCGTGATGAGCAGTTCTTC
CASSSAGRDEQFF
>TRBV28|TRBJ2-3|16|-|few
TGTGCCAGCAGTTTGGGGCTAGCCCGATCCACAGATACGCAGTATTTT
CASSLGLARSTDTQYF
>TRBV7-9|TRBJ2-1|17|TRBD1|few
TGTGCCAGCAGCTTAATGGCGGGACAGGTATATGGGAATGAGCAGTTCTTC
CASSLMAGQVYGNEQFF
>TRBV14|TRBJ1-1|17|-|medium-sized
TGTGCCAGCAGCCAGGAGGACAGAAGGGGGGGTAGCACTGAAGCTTTCTTT
CASSQEDRRGGSTEAFF
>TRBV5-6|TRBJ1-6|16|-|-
TGTGCCAGCAGCTCTACCTCGGACAGCACCCGCTCACCCCTCCACTTT
CASSSTSDSTRSPLHF
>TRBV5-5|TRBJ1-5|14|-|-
TGTGCCAGCAGCTTTGTGGCAGGAATCCAGCCCCAGCATTTT
CASSFVAGIQPQHF
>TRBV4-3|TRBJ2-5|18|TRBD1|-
TGCGCCAGCAGCCAAGAAGTCGGCGGGACAGGGGTAGAAGAGACCCAGTACTTC
CASSQEVGGTGVEETQYF
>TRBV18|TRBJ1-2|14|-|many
TGTGCCAGCTCACCATCCCAGGAGGACTATGGCTACACCTTC
CASSPSQEDYGYTF
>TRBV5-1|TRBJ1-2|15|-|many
TGCGCCAGCAGCTTGGCCGCCGGGCTTAACTATGGCTACACCTTC
CASSLAAGLNYGYTF
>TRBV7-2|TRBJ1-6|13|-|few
TGTGCCAGCAGCTTAGACGCCCCATCACCCCTCCACTTT
CASSLDAPSPLHF
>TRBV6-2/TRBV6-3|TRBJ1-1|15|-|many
TGTGCCAGCAGTTATGATCCTGGGAGCAACACTGAAGCTTTCTTT
CASSYDPGSNTEAFF
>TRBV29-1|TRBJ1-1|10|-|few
TGCAGCGTTGGGGTCGGCGGAGCTTTCTTT
CSVGVGGAFF
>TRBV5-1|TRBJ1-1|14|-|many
TGCGCCAGCAGCTTGGGGGGCAGTTCCACTGAAGCTTTCTTT
CASSLGGSSTEAFF
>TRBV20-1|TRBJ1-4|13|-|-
TGCAGTGCGATCGGGTCCTCCCAGGGGAAACTGTTTTTT
CSAIGSSQGKLFF